This note documents a single TCR beta chain sequence. Its target is not known. Mismatch with germline at one junction end may stem from a read error. Time point denoted: persistent/refractory GD, antithyroid drugs over 5 years with positive TRAb. PBMC RNA served as the TCR library source. Criteria from the American Thyroid Association guidelines were applied to diagnose Graves' disease. CDR3 length equals 18 residues. Germline CDR1 MDHEN, CDR2 SYDVKM. Sequencing libraries for TCR beta were prepared with iRepertoire HTBI primers and Arm-PCR of CDR3 regions. One entry per CDR3 protein results from TCRdb running MiXCR on the multiplex PCR reads. Among approximately 690,000 distinct CDR3 sequences listed, about 32% were seen once. This entry is derived from a study of regulatory T cells in long-lasting Graves disease. Study-level background: Persistence in Graves' disease required over 5 years of antithyroid drugs plus positive TSH receptor antibodies. Whole-study findings and limits: Lower TCR diversity was seen in persistent Graves' patients than in newly diagnosed ones. Clonotypes that were public and shared totalled fewer than 3,500 in persistent patients versus about a thousand in new patients.

The source of this sequence is a female donor with Graves disease. J is TRBJ1-5 and V is TRBV28; 8 nucleotides match TRBD1. The sample was peripheral blood mononuclear cells (PBMCs), taken when the disease was refractory, from a patient treated with antithyroid drugs. CDR3 amino acids: CASSPPTAGGAGIQPRHF. The CDR3 DNA sequence: TGTGCCAGCAGTCCTCCCACTGCAGGGGGCGCGGGGATTCAGCCCCGGCATTTT.